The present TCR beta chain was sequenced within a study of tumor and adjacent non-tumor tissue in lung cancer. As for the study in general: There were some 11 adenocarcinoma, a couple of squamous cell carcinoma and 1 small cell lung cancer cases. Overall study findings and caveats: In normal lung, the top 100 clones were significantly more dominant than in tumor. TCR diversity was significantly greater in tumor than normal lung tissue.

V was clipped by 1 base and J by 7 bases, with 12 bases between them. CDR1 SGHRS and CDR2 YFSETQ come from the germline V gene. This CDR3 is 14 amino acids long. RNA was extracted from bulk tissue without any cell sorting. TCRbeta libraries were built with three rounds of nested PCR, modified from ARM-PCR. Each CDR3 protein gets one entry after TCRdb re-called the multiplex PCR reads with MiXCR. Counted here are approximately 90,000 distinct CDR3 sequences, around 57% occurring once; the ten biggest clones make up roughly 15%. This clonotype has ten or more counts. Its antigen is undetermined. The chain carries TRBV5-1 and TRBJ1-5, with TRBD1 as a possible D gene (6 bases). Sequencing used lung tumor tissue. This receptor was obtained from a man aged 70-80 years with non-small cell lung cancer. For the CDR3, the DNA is TGCGCCAGCAGCTTGCGAGGGGGGTCGCAGCCCCAGCATTTT. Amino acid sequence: CASSLRGGSQPQHF.